The source of this TCR beta chain is a study of human T cells and chemical hapten exposure. Overall study findings and caveats: TCRs exceeding 1 in 1000 frequency stayed unchanged with DPC sensitization.

Time point indicated: patch test 1, 2 weeks after DPC sensitization. Treatment here: therapeutic diphenylcyclopropenone sensitization with weekly scalp DPC. People who gave samples had alopecia, were 18 to 70 years old, and were suitable for DPC. The sample holds a few counts of this clonotype. Its antigen is as yet unknown. CDR1 and CDR2 from the germline V gene are KGHSH and LQKENI. The CDR3 loop spans 13 amino acids. J gave up 8 bases and V 3 bases, and 3 bases lay outside the gene matches. TCRdb independently ran MiXCR on the RACE reads; one entry per CDR3 protein. The table includes approximately 90,000 distinct CDR3 sequences, around an eighth detected once.

The sequence derives from a woman aged 40 to 50 with alopecia areata. Some clones in this sample may be carry-over from other donors' samples. The material was whole blood, obtained in connection with sensitization to the hapten diphenylcyclopropenone (DPC). The V gene is TRBV18, the J gene TRBJ1-4, with 7 bases fitting TRBD1. CDR3 region: CASSPGTAEKLFF. The CDR3 DNA reads TGTGCCAGCTCACCGGGGACAGCCGAAAAACTGTTTTTT.